Listed below are T cell receptor beta chains from one sample, sequenced in a study of shared clonotypes between healthy human individuals. The table came from immunoSEQ multiplex PCR; TCRdb's copy has only in-frame clones and leaves some out. The table lists about half a million clones, about 85% of them singletons. Sample: PBMCs. These TCRs come from a woman aged 40 to 50 in good health. Some clones in this sample may be carry-over from other donors' samples. Both conserved end residues are part of each CDR3. A D gene is named only where the DNA matches it firmly. The size of a clone is reported for some rows only, either as once, few or many, or as a class for expanded clones.

>TRBJ2-1|TRBV6-6|.|TRBD2
TGTGCCAGCAGACCGGGACTAGCGGGGTCCAATGAGCAGTTCTTC
CASRPGLAGSNEQFF
>TRBJ2-7|TRBV11-3|many|TRBD1
TGTGCCAGCAGCCAGGGACAGAACTACGAGCAGTACTTC
CASSQGQNYEQYF
>TRBJ2-1|TRBV19|.|TRBD1
TGTGCCAGTAGCAAGGGACAGCAGACAACCAATGAGCAGTTCTTC
CASSKGQQTTNEQFF
>TRBJ2-5|TRBV13|.|TRBD2
TGTGCCAGCAGTCGACTAGCGGGAGAGTCCCAGTACTTC
CASSRLAGESQYF
>TRBJ1-4|TRBV5-1|few|.
TGCGCCAGCAGCTTGGCGGGGGGCCTGATTGAAAAACTGTTTTTT
CASSLAGGLIEKLFF
>TRBJ2-7|TRBV11-2|.|TRBD2
TGTGCCAGCAGCTCGCGACTAGCGGGAGTCTCCTACGAGCAGTACTTC
CASSSRLAGVSYEQYF
>TRBJ2-3|TRBV6-6|.|TRBD2
TGTGCCAGCGAGGCTAGCGGGAGCACAGATACGCAGTATTTT
CASEASGSTDTQYF
>TRBJ2-1|TRBV4-3|.|.
TGCGCCAGCAGCCCAAAGGGACACTCCGCCTACAATGAGCAGTTCTTC
CASSPKGHSAYNEQFF
>TRBJ2-3|TRBV5-1|.|.
TGCGCCAGCAGCCAAGGTAGTTTGGAGGGATTAGCAGATACGCAGTATTTT
CASSQGSLEGLADTQYF
>TRBJ2-1|TRBV7-8|.|TRBD2
TGTGCCAGCAGCTTACGGACTAGCGGGACTCGGGTCTACAATGAGCAGTTCTTC
CASSLRTSGTRVYNEQFF
>TRBJ2-1|TRBV28|.|TRBD2
TGTGCCAGCAGTTTATTCGTAGCGGGGTTATACAATGAGCAGTTCTTC
CASSLFVAGLYNEQFF
>TRBJ2-5|TRBV2|.|TRBD1
TGTGTCAGCCAGGACAGGTCGGGGACCCAGTACTTC
CVSQDRSGTQYF
>TRBJ1-2|TRBV6-5|.|.
TGTGCCAGCAGTTCCTTTACGGCCGGTTGGAGTGGCTACACCTTC
CASSSFTAGWSGYTF
>TRBJ2-7|TRBV18|.|.
TGTGCCAGCTCACCCGGACAGCCGAAAACCTACGAGCAGTACTTC
CASSPGQPKTYEQYF
>TRBJ2-7|TRBV28|.|TRBD1
TGTGCCAGCACCGGGACAGGGGTGCTACCCTACGAGCAGTACTTC
CASTGTGVLPYEQYF
>TRBJ2-4|TRBV5-1|once|.
TGCGCCAGCAGCGTTGATCCAGGGGACCCTGTTCAGTACTTC
CASSVDPGDPVQYF
>TRBJ1-5|TRBV18|once|TRBD1
TGTGCCAGCTCACCTGGACAGGACAATCAGCCCCAGCATTTT
CASSPGQDNQPQHF
>TRBJ1-1|TRBV18|.|TRBD1
TGTGCCAGCTCACGACAGGGGGCAGGGACTGAAGCTTTCTTT
CASSRQGAGTEAFF
>TRBJ2-2|TRBV19|.|.
TGTGCCAGTAGCCCGGGGTCGAACACCGGGGAGCTGTTTTTT
CASSPGSNTGELFF
>TRBJ1-1|TRBV5-1|.|.
TGCGCCAGAAAGAGGCATGCTCAAATGAACACTGAAGCTTTCTTT
CARKRHAQMNTEAFF
>TRBJ2-1|TRBV2|few|TRBD2
TGTGCCAGCAGGACCGGGACTAGCGGTTACAATGAGCAGTTCTTC
CASRTGTSGYNEQFF
>TRBJ1-5|TRBV6-6|.|.
TGTGCCAGCTTGGGAGGGGCTTATCAGCCCCAGCATTTT
CASLGGAYQPQHF
>TRBJ1-4|TRBV18|.|.
TGTGCCAGCTCACCCCGAGACACTGAAAAACTGTTTTTT
CASSPRDTEKLFF
>TRBJ2-2|TRBV9|.|TRBD2
TGTGCCAGCAGCGTAGGTGGGACTAGCGGGCCCTACAACACCGGGGAGCTGTTTTTT
CASSVGGTSGPYNTGELFF
>TRBJ2-5|TRBV2|once|.
TGTGCCAGCAGGACGGGAGTTGAGACCCAGTACTTC
CASRTGVETQYF
>TRBJ2-7|TRBV4-2|once|.
TGTGCCAGCAGCCAATCAAGAGATCCCTCCTACGAGCAGTACTTC
CASSQSRDPSYEQYF
>TRBJ2-2|TRBV13|.|.
TGTGCCAGCAGCTACGCCAAGCTTTACACCGGGGAGCTGTTTTTT
CASSYAKLYTGELFF
>TRBJ2-7|TRBV5-6|.|TRBD2
TGTGCCAGCAGCTTGGTCGGGGGGCTAGCGGGAGCTGACGAGCAGTACTTC
CASSLVGGLAGADEQYF
>TRBJ1-1|TRBV4-3|.|.
TGCGCCAGCAGCCAAGCTTTAGTGGCGGCTGAAGCTTTCTTT
CASSQALVAAEAFF
>TRBJ2-5|TRBV7-2|.|TRBD1
TGTGCCAGCAGCTTAGCGCCAACAGGGGGCTGGGAGACCCAGTACTTC
CASSLAPTGGWETQYF
>TRBJ2-5|TRBV2|.|TRBD2
TGTGCCAGCAGTGAAGAGCGAACTAGCGGGGAGACCCAGTACTTC
CASSEERTSGETQYF
>TRBJ2-1|TRBV6-5|.|.
TGTGCCAGCAGTTACGGACGGAACTACTACAATGAGCAGTTCTTC
CASSYGRNYYNEQFF
>TRBJ2-7|TRBV5-6|.|.
TGTGCCAGCAGCACCGTGGAGGGGACCAACTACGAGCAGTACTTC
CASSTVEGTNYEQYF
>TRBJ2-2|TRBV14|.|.
TGTGCCAGCAGCCAAGATTGGGCGGCCGGGGAGCTGTTTTTT
CASSQDWAAGELFF
>TRBJ2-7|TRBV5-5|few|.
TGTGCCAGCAGAGGGATTGCGTCCTACGAGCAGTACTTC
CASRGIASYEQYF
>TRBJ2-5|TRBV5-4|few|.
TGTGCCAGCAGCCCCGGGACACACCAAGAGACCCAGTACTTC
CASSPGTHQETQYF
>TRBJ2-7|TRBV5-5|.|.
TGTGCCAGCAGCTTCGAGGCACACTACGAGCAGTACTTC
CASSFEAHYEQYF
>TRBJ2-1|TRBV25-1|.|.
TGTGCCAGCAGGCATGAAAAAACTGAGCAGTTCTTC
CASRHEKTEQFF
>TRBJ2-1|TRBV5-1|.|.
TGCGCCAGCAGCGAGGGACTCTCCTACAATGAGCAGTTCTTC
CASSEGLSYNEQFF
>TRBJ2-7|TRBV4-3|.|.
TGCGCCAGCAGCCAAGGGACTGCCTCCTACGAGCAGTACTTC
CASSQGTASYEQYF
>TRBJ2-2|TRBV28|.|TRBD1
TGTGCCAGCAGTACCCGGGACAGACTGGGCGGGGAGCTGTTTTTT
CASSTRDRLGGELFF
>TRBJ2-1|TRBV5-6|.|TRBD2
TGTGCCAGCAGCTTCTTTAGCGGGAGGGGATACAATGAGCAGTTCTTC
CASSFFSGRGYNEQFF
>TRBJ2-1|TRBV7-2|.|.
TGTGCCAGCAGCCCTCGGGGGGCAGAAGTGGATGAGCAGTTCTTC
CASSPRGAEVDEQFF
>TRBJ1-5|TRBV30|.|.
TGTGCCTGGAGTCTGAGGGCCGCTCAGCCCCAGCATTTT
CAWSLRAAQPQHF
>TRBJ1-2|TRBV14|.|.
TGTGCCAGCAGCCAGGGGGCTAACTATGGCTACACCTTC
CASSQGANYGYTF
>TRBJ2-1|TRBV9|.|.
TGTGCCAGCAGCGTAGGTGAGGACCCTTTCAATGAGCAGTTCTTC
CASSVGEDPFNEQFF
>TRBJ1-1|TRBV4-2|.|.
TGTGCCAGCAGCCCCGGGCAGGGCCCCTTACACGGCGAAGCTTTCTTT
CASSPGQGPLHGEAFF
>TRBJ2-7|TRBV5-8|.|TRBD1
TGTGCCAGCAGCTTGGGAGCAGGGGGATACGAGCAGTACTTC
CASSLGAGGYEQYF
>TRBJ1-3|TRBV19|.|.
TGTGCCAGTAGTATAGGACCGGCCGCCTCTGGAAACACCATATATTTT
CASSIGPAASGNTIYF